This record looks at one T cell receptor beta chain sequence and its context. In its sample, this clonotype was seen many times. Its antigen target is currently unknown. Base qualities were left out, and no much larger clone turns up one base away. The treatment or condition label, read with the paper, signifies: skin biopsy from PPD injection site in Mantoux-positive individual. A robust, sensitive protocol for the amplification, sequencing and analysis of TCRs was described in the study, in which 3' ligation of a UMI-containing oligonucleotide to TCR cDNA was used. The tuberculin skin test biopsies were taken from PPD-injected sites in individuals who had a positive Mantoux test. Total RNA was treated with RQ1 DNase, without cell sorting, prior to reverse transcription, with an input of roughly 1 to 1,100 ng being targeted. To check how robust the pipeline was in samples where T cells make up a minority population, libraries were built from skin biopsies and whole blood.

The data are from a study of naive and memory T cell subsets (dated by TCRdb to 2016 to 2017). Notes on the research overall: According to the figure summarizing the samples, there were around 10 blood donors, 7 tuberculin skin test biopsies and 3 saline control biopsies. Skin biopsies were taken from tuberculin skin test sites or from saline-injected control sites and were processed for RNA extraction as described before. PCR2 was typically run as a SYBR Green qPCR and stopped at a set threshold, although low-input samples could use end-point PCR of approximately 6 cycles instead.

Here is what the overall study found, with its caveats: The paper did not give details on skin biopsy collection and RNA processing but referred to earlier studies for those details. The potential sensitivity of the RNA-based method to TCR transcript changes with T cell activation and differentiation was acknowledged. Both types of skin biopsy reportedly yielded TCR sequences, though far more TCRs came from tuberculin skin test sites. The larger number of TCRs at tuberculin skin test sites was interpreted as T cell infiltration of a delayed type IV hypersensitivity reaction.

The library came from UMI-ligation and nested PCR. The ligated cDNA was amplified in four rounds of PCR with nested alpha and beta constant region primers together with the SP2 primer. TCR RNA was reverse transcribed with SuperScript IV using alpha and beta constant region primers for the blood and skin samples. T4 RNA ligase 1 was used to ligate an oligonucleotide containing the Illumina SP2 primer and a UMI to the 3' end of the cDNA. To prevent hairpin formation, the 12-nucleotide UMI was made up of two random hexamers with an eight-base spacer between them. TCR alpha and beta chain libraries were processed separately from the second PCR onward, with dual indexing for multiplexing. After pooling, the indexed libraries were analyzed by capillary electrophoresis and sequenced on either an Illumina MiSeq or NextSeq. PhiX DNA at about 4.5-8% was added to the libraries to raise base diversity and improve cluster recognition. The paper's data handling went like this. Demultiplexor extracted UMIs from read 2, combined them with read 1 TCR sequence, and split reads by sample indices. Decombinator identified V and J genes and V-J junctions and gave each TCR a five-part identifier that included V and J deletions. Collapsinator used UMIs to correct sequencing errors and PCR amplification heterogeneity, yielding UMI-based abundance per TCR. CDR3Translator converted identifiers to nucleotide sequence, translated to amino acids, and extracted CDR3 regions using terminal motifs. After normalization to the amount of input RNA, the error-corrected alpha and beta TCR counts from blood and from skin were compared. TCRdb itself trimmed the public reads at Q25 with fastp, ran MiXCR and retained productive beta chains. Entries are consolidated by CDR3 protein sequence, retaining the most common genes and DNA. The V and J calls follow TCRdb's processing rather than the paper's. The sample table holds around 20,000 distinct CDR3 sequences, of which 5.5% to 7.5% were seen once. The top ten hold approximately 5.7% of the sample.

The germline V gene sets CDR1 to SGHVS and CDR2 to FQNEAQ. The CDR3 runs 13 residues from the cysteine to the phenylalanine. Here the CDR3 DNA is all that survives: 39 bases in frame from base 1. Trimming takes 4 bases from V and 0 bases from J, and the germline ends sit 6 bases apart. The sequenced sample was skin, obtained from a tuberculin skin test site. The rearrangement combines TRBV7-8 with TRBJ1-2; a confident D gene designation cannot be given. The TCR originated in an adult in good health. The base sequence is TGTGCCAGCAGCTCTCGAGCTAACTATGGCTACACCTTC. This gives the protein CASSSRANYGYTF.